This record concerns one T cell receptor beta chain sequence. Antigen specificity is unknown. The sample originates from a study of shared clonotypes between healthy human individuals. CDR3 size: 11 residues. CDR1 and CDR2 from the germline V gene are SQVTM and ANQGSEA. Between the trimmed V and J ends, which lost 4 bases and 8 bases, there was a span of 8 bases. Assay used: immunoSEQ multiplex PCR; TCRdb lists only in-frame clones, some missing. The sample lists around 580,000 clones, roughly 98% occurring once. Study-wide points: Generation probabilities of non-shared clonotypes were lower (relative to those shared by all four donors).

Naive CD8 cells were CD45RO-negative, positively selected for CCR7, excluding terminally differentiated effector memory CD45RA+ cells. The clonotype originates from a young man in good health. Material for sequencing was naive CD8+ T cells sorted from blood. V is TRBV29-1 and J is TRBJ2-2; D call uncertain. In DNA form, the CDR3 reads TGCAGCGTTGCATCACTGGGGGAGCTGTTTTTT. Translation gives CSVASLGELFF.